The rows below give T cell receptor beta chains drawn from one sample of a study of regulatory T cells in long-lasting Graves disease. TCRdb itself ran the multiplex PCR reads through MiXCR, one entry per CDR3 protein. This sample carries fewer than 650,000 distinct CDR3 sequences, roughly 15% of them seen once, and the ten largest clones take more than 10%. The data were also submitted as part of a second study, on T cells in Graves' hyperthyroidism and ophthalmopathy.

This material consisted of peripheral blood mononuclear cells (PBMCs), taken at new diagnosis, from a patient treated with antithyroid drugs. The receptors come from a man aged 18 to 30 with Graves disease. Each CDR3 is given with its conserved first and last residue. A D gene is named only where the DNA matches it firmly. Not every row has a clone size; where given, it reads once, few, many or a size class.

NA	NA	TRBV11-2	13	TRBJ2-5	CASSPSPQETQYF	TGTGCCAGCAGCCCATCTCCCCAAGAGACCCAGTACTTC
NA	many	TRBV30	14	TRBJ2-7	CAWITKTATYEQYF	TGTGCCTGGATTACCAAGACAGCAACCTACGAGCAGTACTTC
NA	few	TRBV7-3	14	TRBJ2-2	CASSLGPSTGELFF	TGTGCCAGCAGCTTAGGGCCCAGCACCGGGGAGCTGTTTTTT
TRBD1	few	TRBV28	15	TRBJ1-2	CASSLSAGGFSGYTF	TGTGCCAGCAGTTTATCCGCAGGGGGATTTTCTGGCTACACCTTC
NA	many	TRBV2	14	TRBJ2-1	CASSVLGSYNEQFF	TGTGCCAGCAGTGTCCTGGGCTCCTACAATGAGCAGTTCTTC
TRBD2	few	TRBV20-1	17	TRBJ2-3	CSASTTSGSVGTDTQYF	TGCAGTGCTAGTACGACTAGCGGGAGTGTTGGCACAGATACGCAGTATTTT
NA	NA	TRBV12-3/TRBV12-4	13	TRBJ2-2	CASSYRITGELFF	TGTGCCAGCAGTTATCGCATCACCGGGGAGCTGTTTTTT
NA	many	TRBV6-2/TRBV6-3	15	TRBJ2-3	CASSEASSPINTQYF	TGTGCCAGCAGTGAAGCCTCCTCGCCAATTAATACGCAGTATTTT
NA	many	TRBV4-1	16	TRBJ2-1	CASSQDRRGSYNEQFF	TGCGCCAGCAGCCAAGATCGGAGGGGGTCCTACAATGAGCAGTTCTTC
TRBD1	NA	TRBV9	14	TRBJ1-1	CASSVSGTGPEAFF	TGTGCCAGCAGCGTCTCCGGGACAGGGCCTGAAGCTTTCTTT
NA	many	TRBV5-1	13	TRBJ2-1	CASSQDTYNEQFF	TGCGCCAGCAGCCAGGACACCTACAATGAGCAGTTCTTC
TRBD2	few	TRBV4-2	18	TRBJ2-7	CASSQEKEGLAATYEQYF	TGTGCCAGCAGCCAAGAGAAGGAGGGACTAGCGGCAACCTACGAGCAGTACTTC
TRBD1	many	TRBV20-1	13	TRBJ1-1	CRDDRGIGLGAFF	TGCAGGGACGACAGGGGGATTGGGCTAGGAGCTTTCTTT
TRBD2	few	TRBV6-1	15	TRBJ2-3	CASSEAGRERDTQYF	TGTGCCAGCAGTGAAGCGGGGAGGGAGCGGGATACGCAGTATTTT
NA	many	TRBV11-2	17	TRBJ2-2	CASSPGSWDPNTGELFF	TGTGCCAGCAGCCCCGGGAGCTGGGACCCTAACACCGGGGAGCTGTTTTTT
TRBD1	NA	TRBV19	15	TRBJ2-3	CASSLTGDSTDTQYF	TGTGCCAGTAGTCTCACAGGGGATAGCACAGATACGCAGTATTTT
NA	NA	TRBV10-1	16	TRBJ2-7	CASSEGPGDAIYEQYF	TGCGCCAGCAGTGAGGGACCGGGAGACGCAATTTACGAGCAGTACTTC
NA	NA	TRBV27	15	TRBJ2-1	CASSSSSPLYNEQFF	TGTGCCAGCAGTTCGAGCTCCCCCCTTTACAATGAGCAGTTCTTC
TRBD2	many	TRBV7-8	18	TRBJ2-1	CASSLAVVLAGGYNEQFF	TGTGCCAGCAGCTTAGCCGTTGTACTAGCGGGAGGCTACAATGAGCAGTTCTTC
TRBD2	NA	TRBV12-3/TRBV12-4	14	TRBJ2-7	CACSLTSGRYEQYF	TGTGCCTGCAGTCTGACTAGCGGGCGCTACGAGCAGTACTTC
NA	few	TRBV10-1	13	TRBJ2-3	CASSEGTTDTQYF	TGCGCCAGCAGTGAAGGGACCACAGATACGCAGTATTTT
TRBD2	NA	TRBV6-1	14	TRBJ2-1	CASSQREVFGEQFF	TGTGCCAGCAGCCAGCGGGAGGTCTTTGGTGAGCAGTTCTTC
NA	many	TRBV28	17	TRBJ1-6	CASSPTPGQGDNSPLHF	TGTGCCAGCAGTCCTACCCCGGGACAAGGTGACAATTCACCCCTCCACTTT
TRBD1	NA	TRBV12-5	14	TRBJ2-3	CASGGRGLGDTQYF	TGTGCTAGTGGTGGCAGGGGGCTCGGGGATACGCAGTATTTT
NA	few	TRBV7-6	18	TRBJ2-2	CASSLGDFSRANTGELFF	TGTGCCAGCAGCTTAGGGGACTTCTCAAGAGCGAACACCGGGGAGCTGTTTTTT
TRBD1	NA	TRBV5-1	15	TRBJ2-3	CASSLSTTGTDTQYF	TGCGCCAGCAGCCTGTCAACGACAGGGACAGATACGCAGTATTTT
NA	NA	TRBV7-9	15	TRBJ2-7	CASSSVNPPWGEQYF	TGTGCCAGCAGCTCAGTGAACCCGCCTTGGGGCGAGCAGTACTTC
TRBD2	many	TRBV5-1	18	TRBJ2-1	CASRAGTSGRDSYNEQFF	TGCGCCAGCAGGGCTGGGACTAGCGGGAGGGACTCCTACAATGAGCAGTTCTTC
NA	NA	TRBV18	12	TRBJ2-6	CASSPPTLDLTF	TGTGCCAGCTCACCACCTACACTCGACCTGACTTTC